This T cell receptor beta chain was obtained from a study of control samples from healthy donors and cancer patients. Germline V lookup: CDR1 ENHRY, CDR2 SYGVKD. The CDR3 runs to 13 residues. V was cut by 7 bases and J by 0 bases, with 8 bases left in between. The assay was immunoSEQ multiplex PCR, and TCRdb's table has in-frame clones only and misses some. The sample comprises over 100,000 clones, 88% of which are singletons, and 3.4% rests with the top ten. This clone appeared once. The chain links TRBV10-3 to TRBJ2-3; D is unclear. The source of this sequence is a man aged 40-49 years in good health. Sequenced sample: blood. Written as DNA, the CDR3 is TGTGCCATCACGGGCCCTAGCACAGATACGCAGTATTTT. Its protein product is CAITGPSTDTQYF.